The sample holds many counts of the clone carrying this T cell receptor (beta chain). The V end lost 5 bases, the J end lost 6 bases, and 14 bases lay between the germline ends. This CDR3 spans 14 amino acids. For TCR beta, libraries came from iRepertoire HTBI primers and Arm-PCR of CDR3 regions. TCRdb reprocessed the multiplex PCR reads via MiXCR and lists one record per CDR3 protein. This table holds some 240,000 distinct CDR3 sequences, around 20% found once. These data come from a study of regulatory T cells in long-lasting Graves disease. Documented time point: newly diagnosed GD, antithyroid drugs for less than 3 months. Generation of the TCR library employed RNA extracted from PBMCs. This sample also belongs to another study, concerning T cells in Graves' hyperthyroidism and ophthalmopathy.

Sequences were derived from peripheral blood mononuclear cells (PBMCs), sampled at new diagnosis, from a patient treated with antithyroid drugs. The chain uses TRBV12-3 or TRBV12-4 and TRBJ1-5; D is unclear. This receptor was identified in a woman aged 25 to 39 with Graves disease. The CDR3 spells CASSPLERVQPQHF. In DNA form, the CDR3 reads TGTGCCAGCAGTCCCCTGGAGCGAGTTCAGCCCCAGCATTTT.